These 18 T cell receptor beta chains were all obtained from the same sample, sequenced in a study of cytomegalovirus exposure and HLA in healthy donors. It was with 60 Vbeta and 13 Jbeta primers that the PCR ran. Generated by immunoSEQ multiplex PCR, the TCRdb table keeps only in-frame clones and is missing some. This sample has some 150,000 clones, with 60% to 75% found just once. The sample was PBMCs. The source is a man between 18 and 29 years old in good health and CMV-seronegative.

The chain links TRBV19 to TRBJ1-1; TRBD1 matches 7 bases. V was pared by 3 bases and J by 0 bases, with 10 bases of the junction left unmatched. Per germline, CDR1 LNHDA and CDR2 SQIVND (reference sequence). This CDR3 has 17 residues. The CDR3 loop reads CASSIQQGLALNTEAFF. In nucleotides, the CDR3 is TGTGCCAGTAGTATCCAACAGGGGCTTGCGCTGAACACTGAAGCTTTCTTT.

The genes are TRBV7-2 and TRBJ1-1, with 7 nucleotides matching TRBD1. This CDR3 spans 15 amino acids. The germline V gene has CDR1 SGHTA and CDR2 FQGNSA. V shed 2 bases and J 3 bases; nucleotides not matched to a gene: 6. The CDR3 protein is CASSLMTGRYTEAFF. DNA of the CDR3: TGTGCCAGCAGCTTAATGACAGGGCGTTACACTGAAGCTTTCTTT.

This chain links TRBV11-2 with TRBJ2-2; 8 bases map to TRBD1. Trimming cost V 6 bases and J 0 bases; bases outside gene matches: 6. CDR3 size: 16 residues. CDR1 and CDR2 (germline): SGHAT, FQNNGV. CDR3 loop: CASRCGQGPNTGELFF. CDR3 DNA sequence: TGTGCCAGCAGATGCGGACAGGGTCCGAACACCGGGGAGCTGTTTTTT.

The chain couples TRBV2 to TRBJ2-1; D is perhaps TRBD1 (6 bases). The CDR3 is 15 residues long. V gave up 7 bases and J gave up 0 bases, with 13 bases separating them. Germline V gives CDR1 SNHLY, CDR2 FYNNEI. The CDR3 here is CASNRRGGSYNEQFF. The DNA for the CDR3 is TGTGCCAGCAACCGCAGGGGTGGCTCCTACAATGAGCAGTTCTTC.

This clone turned up a few times. The chain is built from TRBV27 and TRBJ2-1, with D tentatively TRBD2 (7 bases). The CDR3 covers 14 residues. Germline lookup yields CDR1 MNHEY and CDR2 SMNVEV (reference sequence). V lost 4 bases and J lost 2, with 9 bases in between. DNA of the CDR3: TGTGCCAGCAGTTGGGGGGGCCCCTACAATGAGCAGTTCTTC. Translation gives CASSWGGPYNEQFF.

The chain combines TRBV5-1 with TRBJ1-5, with TRBD1 identical over 11 bases. CDR1 is SGHRS and CDR2 is YFSETQ in the germline V gene. The CDR3 totals 14 residues. The trim removed 3 bases at V and 6 bases at J, leaving 2 bases unmatched. CDR3 loop: CASSSGTGGQPQHF. CDR3 DNA sequence: TGCGCCAGCAGCTCCGGGACAGGGGGTCAGCCCCAGCATTTT.

The chain couples TRBV4-3 to TRBJ1-4, with D possibly matching TRBD1 (6 bases). The V end lost 0 bases, the J end lost 8 bases, and 16 bases lay between the germline ends. This CDR3 region has 16 residues. Germline assignment: CDR1 LGHNA and CDR2 YSLEER. CDR3 bases: TGCGCCAGCAGCCAAGATCGGGGCAGGGGTAAAGAAAAACTGTTTTTT. The encoded protein is CASSQDRGRGKEKLFF.

This sequence joins TRBV7-3 and TRBJ2-7; maybe TRBD1 (7 bases). Germline-derived CDR1 and CDR2 are SGHTA and FQGTGA. CDR3 length: 17 residues. Trimming pared 1 base from V and 0 bases from J, leaving 16 bases between. In DNA form, the CDR3 reads TGTGCCAGCAGCTTAAAGGTTACAGGGGACTCCTCCTACGAGCAGTACTTC. It codes for CASSLKVTGDSSYEQYF.

This clone was seen only once. This chain uses TRBV2 with TRBJ1-5; D remains unclear. The V and J ends lost 3 bases and 5 bases respectively, with 8 bases between them. The CDR3 has 13 residues. Per germline, CDR1 SNHLY and CDR2 FYNNEI. CDR3 DNA sequence: TGTGCCAGCAGTGATGAGACTCATCAGCCCCAGCATTTT. This encodes CASSDETHQPQHF.

Of note for this clone: The same CDR3 is also encoded by other DNA sequences in this sample. CDR3 DNA: TGTGCCAGCAGAAAGCCCGGGACTAGCGGCGGGAATGAGCAGTTCTTC. This gives the protein CASRKPGTSGGNEQFF. The chain combines TRBV7-2 with TRBJ2-1; the match to TRBD2 covers 11 bases. This CDR3 is 16 amino acids long. Germline assignment: CDR1 SGHTA and CDR2 FQGNSA. After removal of 6 bases from V and 7 bases from J, the junction contained 11 bases not matched to a gene. Full variable domain (outside the CDR3, taken from reference TRBV7-2 and TRBJ2-1): GAGVSQSPSNKVTEKGKDVELRCDPISGHTALYWYRQSLGQGLEFLIYFQGNSAPDKSGLPSDRFSAERTGGSVSTLTIQRTQQEDSAVYLCASRKPGTSGGNEQFFGPGTRLTVL.

This chain links TRBV21-1 with TRBJ2-7; TRBD1, as called in the table, went unchecked against the DNA. TRBV21-1 is described as a pseudogene. The CDR3 length is 14 residues. As DNA, the CDR3 is TGTGCCAGCAGCAAAGGACAGCCAAACTACGAGCAGTACTTC. This sequence encodes CASSKGQPNYEQYF.

This clone has more than one count but fewer than ten. The chain is built from TRBV28 and TRBJ1-4; TRBD1 might be the D (6 bases). Looked up from germline, CDR1 is MDHEN and CDR2 is SYDVKM. This CDR3 contains 14 residues. With 4 bases removed from V and 12 bases from J, the gap between germline ends came to 18 bases. The CDR3 loop reads CASSSNTYREELFF. For the CDR3, the DNA is TGTGCCAGCAGTTCCAACACGTACAGGGAAGAACTGTTTTTT.

This clone was observed a few times. The chain carries TRBV28 and TRBJ1-2, with 7 bases identical to TRBD1. With 3 bases clipped from V and 4 bases from J, the junction kept 2 bases outside the gene matches. CDR3 size: 13 residues. CDR1 and CDR2 from the germline V gene are MDHEN and SYDVKM. The CDR3 protein is CASSLDRIYGYTF. DNA for the CDR3: TGTGCCAGCAGTTTGGACAGGATCTATGGCTACACCTTC.

This clone came up a few times. This chain uses TRBV11-3 with TRBJ2-5; D is possibly TRBD2 (6 bases). CDR1 is SGHNT, CDR2 YENEEA, per germline. With 4 bases removed from V and 5 bases from J, the gap between germline ends came to 17 bases. The CDR3 loop spans 15 amino acids. This CDR3 is CASSSRGGPRETQYF. The CDR3, as DNA: TGTGCCAGCAGCTCCCGCGGAGGGCCTCGGGAGACCCAGTACTTC.

This chain connects TRBV28 to TRBJ2-7; the match to TRBD1 covers 7 bases. In germline, CDR1 is MDHEN, CDR2 SYDVKM. Trimming at V came to 6 bases and at J to 7 bases, leaving 12 bases not matched to a gene. The CDR3 extends over 14 amino acids. The DNA for the CDR3 is TGTGCCAGCAGCCCCCTGACAGGGTCGAGTGAGCAGTACGTC. Protein product: CASSPLTGSSEQYV.

This chain connects TRBV6-6 to TRBJ2-5; D unclear. CDR1 and CDR2 from the germline V gene are MNHNY and SVGAGI (reference sequence). Trimming shortened V by 2 bases and J by 4 bases, and 5 bases separated the two germline ends. This CDR3 has 12 amino acids. CDR3 DNA: TGTGCCAGCAGTTACGTTCGAGAGACCCAGTACTTC. It yields the protein CASSYVRETQYF.

This clone was seen a handful of times. V and J are TRBV25-1 and TRBJ1-1; maybe TRBD1 (6 bases). The CDR3 runs 13 residues. The germline gives CDR1 MGHDK, CDR2 SYGVNS. The V gene lost 7 bases and the J gene lost 0 bases, with 9 bases spanning the gap. The CDR3 loop reads CASIDRLNTEAFF. The CDR3 DNA reads TGTGCCAGCATCGACAGGTTGAACACTGAAGCTTTCTTT.

As regards this clone: Other DNA sequences within the sample encode an identical CDR3. The chain couples TRBV18 to TRBJ1-2; TRBD1 matches 8 bases. Germline V CDR1 and CDR2: KGHSH, LQKENI. CDR3 length equals 14 residues. Trimming removed 2 bases from V and 4 bases from J; junction bases left unmatched: 3. The CDR3 DNA is TGTGCCAGCTCACCAGGACAGGGTGGCTATGGCTACACCTTC. It translates to CASSPGQGGYGYTF.